Described below is a single T cell receptor (beta chain) sequence and its context. The specificity of this receptor is unknown. The data stem from a study of cytomegalovirus exposure and HLA in healthy donors (dated by TCRdb to 2016 to 2017). Study-level background: An earlier analysis of roughly 500 of the donors reported approximately 290 Gb of sequence data and approximately 110 million unique TCR beta sequences from 150 million to 200 million T cells. A later genetic analysis took genome-wide SNP genotypes for 398 of the 666 donors and used that subset as a discovery cohort. A few DR-DQ haplotypes were treated as single units for association and clustering because of strong linkage in the cohort. The study profiled the T cell repertoires of about 640 subjects by immunosequencing and related them to cytomegalovirus serostatus. Class I and class II HLA loci were covered by the typing at four-digit resolution. Among about 410 genotyped donors of the cohort, an average of around 240,000 unique TCR beta nucleotide sequences was sequenced per donor, of which about 19% were non-productive. In a later analysis, previously published TCR beta repertoires from several hundred donors were re-analyzed and high-resolution HLA genotyping was added so that TCR occurrence patterns could be studied. The study aimed to test whether signatures of past pathogen exposure could be identified by cataloging public T cell receptors. Every discovery cohort repertoire had been produced on one sequencing platform. Typing coverage differed by locus: A, B, C, DRB1 and DQB1 were typed in roughly 620-630 donors, DQA1 in about 560, DPA1 in some 600, and DPB1 in just under 480. To predict cytomegalovirus infection status, the study brought together high-throughput TCR immunosequencing, statistical association of individual TCRs with disease status, and machine learning. Among the approximately 430 genotyped donors, roughly 80% belonged to the genetic ancestry cluster associated with self-reported Caucasian donors. The later analysis used no new phenotypic data to find candidate immune exposures, relying instead on TCR beta sequences and their occurrence across donors. In addition to the first cohort of hundreds of subjects, a separate validation cohort of 120 different subjects was used. Donor age, sex, ethnicity and CMV serostatus were compiled alongside the repertoire data. An earlier analysis of several hundred of the donors applied high-throughput TCR beta sequencing to assess whether each TCR beta V gene segment acted as functional or pseudogenic. An early release that covered around 590 HLA-typed donors contained around 330 gigabases of sequencing data and tens of millions of unique TCR sequences. The paper's findings and limits, for the study overall: Because some donors lacked HLA typing at each locus, the association tests relied only on the typed subset. Because counts were too low, about 15 rarely observed V segments, including chromosome 9 orphons, were left out of the earlier analysis of some 600 of the donors. In a later genetic analysis, fewer N-insertions in productive TCRs were reported among donors in an Asian-associated ancestry cluster than the approximately 630-donor mean. Correlated functional status among segregating V segments might be attributable to linkage disequilibrium, but an unknown experimental factor could not be ruled out. A later analysis reported that several top co-occurrence clusters appeared linked to parvovirus B19, influenza, CMV and Epstein-Barr virus. A later analysis found that TCR association rates varied across HLA loci, with DRB1 alleles showing the most associated TCRs and HLA-C alleles the fewest. Immune exposure information for the cohort was limited to CMV serostatus. The authors suggested that the approach could potentially be extended to other disease states and immunological phenotypes. When HLA alleles, especially DR and DQ, strongly co-occurred, TCR associations were difficult to assign to individual alleles. Roughly uniform sequencing depth across donors was assumed in presence/absence analyses, although this assumption may not hold. Because the 87-base-pair reads could not distinguish some IMGT-functional V segments, including TRBV6-2 and TRBV6-3, those segments were excluded. The classifier was reported to diagnose cytomegalovirus status with high specificity and sensitivity in both the original cohort and the validation cohort. A group of highly shared sequence variants was considered likely to be a technical artifact of the sequencing pipeline. In a later analysis, some 18,000 TCR beta sequences were associated with specific HLA alleles at a false discovery rate of 0.05. A further reported finding was that TCR beta sequences accurately predicted the HLA-A and HLA-B alleles for most subjects in the first cohort. The study listed 150 to 200 TCR beta chains as associated with cytomegalovirus. In an earlier analysis of fewer than 750 of the donors, most TCR beta V segments were observed in productive rearrangements about 90% or about 30% of the time, broadly matching IMGT annotations. While some public TCRs were present in many individuals, most TCR sequences turned up only very rarely across donors. In vitro tests confirmed that a few of the cytomegalovirus-associated TCR beta chains recognize cytomegalovirus antigens. V-gene and J-gene trimming of TCR beta chains was associated with a missense DCLRE1C variant in a later genetic analysis, and the association was replicated in an independent cohort. The cohort was sequenced for TCR beta chains only, and without alpha or paired-chain data the features that could be detected were limited. In a later analysis, HLA-associated TCR beta chains were found to be more clonally expanded and to have lower generation probabilities than equally common non-associated chains. A later analysis found that most CMV-associated TCR beta chains appeared HLA-restricted, with HLA associations seemingly driven largely by CMV exposure.

The cohort consisted of hundreds of healthy bone marrow donors. Cohort members were all nominally healthy when sampled, although unrecorded immune exposures were likely present. The donor tested CMV seronegative, placing the donor among the approximately 400 seronegative members of the cohort. Each donor provided a peripheral blood sample, and peripheral blood mononuclear cells were used for TCR beta sequencing. Genomic DNA was extracted from the blood cell samples with the Qiagen DNeasy Blood Extraction Kit. The library was made by the immunoSEQ multiplex PCR assay. A mixture of 60 forward primers for TCR Vbeta segments and 13 reverse primers for TCR Jbeta segments was used in the multiplex PCR. A multiplex PCR assay on genomic DNA amplified the CDR3 region of rearranged TCR beta genes. Amplified TCR beta libraries were sequenced as 87-base-pair reads on the Illumina HiSeq System. Turning to the authors' computational methods: In a later analysis, about 80 million unique TCR beta chains were counted across the approximately 620 repertoires, and around 10 million of these chains were shared by at least two donors. Raw reads were error-corrected and collapsed into unique sequences with a nearest-neighbor algorithm that merged closely related sequences to remove PCR and sequencing errors. V, D and J gene segments were assigned by aligning CDR3 sequences to IMGT reference sequences. For a sequence to be retained, a match of at least six nucleotides to both a V gene segment and a J gene segment was required. Rearrangements were classified as productive when the CDR3 lacked stop codons and remained in frame with V and J, and all other rearrangements were classified as non-productive. CDR3 was defined by IMGT convention, running from the second conserved V-encoded cysteine to the conserved J-encoded phenylalanine. Sequences without an unambiguous match to a single V gene segment were excluded from the earlier analysis of over 500 of the donors. In an earlier analysis of approximately 500 of the donors, a V segment was called functional when productive rearrangements were above 56.7%, and segregating when the standard deviation between donors exceeded 5%. To diagnose cytomegalovirus status from the catalog of TCR beta chain sequences, a statistical classification framework was built. V and J gene assignment, in a later analysis, came from comparing TCR nucleotide sequences with IMGT/GENE-DB human TR gene sequences. The TCRdist pipeline was used in a later analysis to assign CDR3 sequences and most-parsimonious VDJ recombination scenarios. In a later analysis, each TCR beta chain was defined by its CDR3 amino acid sequence together with its V-gene family, and reads without a unique V-gene family were excluded. To address suspected cross-contamination and a sequencing artifact, a later analysis removed around 590 highly shared, low-generation-probability nucleotide sequences. In a later analysis, a clonal expansion index was calculated for each public chain from normalized within-repertoire ranks of inferred template counts. In a later analysis, generation probabilities were computed with a VDJ recombination model fitted to out-of-frame rearrangements, and the resulting probabilities were checked against IGoR. In a later analysis, hypergeometric tests were used to score TCR-TCR, TCR-HLA and TCR-CMV co-occurrence, with a repertoire-size bias correction applied to TCR pairs. False discovery rates were estimated in a later analysis by permuting HLA or CMV assignments 20 times. In a later analysis, co-occurring TCRs were grouped with DBSCAN, and TCRdist sequence similarity was added when clustering was performed within HLA-allele-positive subsets. Repertoires with fewer than 30,000 or more than 120,000 public chains, plus five repertoires with anomalous nucleotide sharing, were excluded from co-occurrence clustering. The clones in this table, taken by TCRdb from immuneACCESS, are in-frame only. Not every clone is retained; where verified, under half of the shortfall comes from an unresolved V gene, and the cause of the rest is unknown. The DNA was the basis for D and trimming; V, J and clone size are from that table. This sample's listing comprises about 200,000 clones. The leading ten clones occupy less than 0.9% of the sample.

Cut back by 7 bases and 0 bases, the V and J ends lie 12 bases apart. The CDR3, cysteine through phenylalanine, is 15 amino acids long. The only DNA kept is the CDR3, 45 bases in frame from the first base. CDR1 is given as MDHEN and CDR2 as SYDVKM, both from the germline V gene. The TCR originated in a boy aged 10-17 years in good health and CMV-seronegative. Recombination joined TRBV28 with TRBJ2-2; the D gene remains uncertain. Input material: PBMCs. CDR3 loop: CASTFHRANTGELFF. Here is the DNA: TGTGCCAGCACTTTTCACAGAGCGAACACCGGGGAGCTGTTTTTT.